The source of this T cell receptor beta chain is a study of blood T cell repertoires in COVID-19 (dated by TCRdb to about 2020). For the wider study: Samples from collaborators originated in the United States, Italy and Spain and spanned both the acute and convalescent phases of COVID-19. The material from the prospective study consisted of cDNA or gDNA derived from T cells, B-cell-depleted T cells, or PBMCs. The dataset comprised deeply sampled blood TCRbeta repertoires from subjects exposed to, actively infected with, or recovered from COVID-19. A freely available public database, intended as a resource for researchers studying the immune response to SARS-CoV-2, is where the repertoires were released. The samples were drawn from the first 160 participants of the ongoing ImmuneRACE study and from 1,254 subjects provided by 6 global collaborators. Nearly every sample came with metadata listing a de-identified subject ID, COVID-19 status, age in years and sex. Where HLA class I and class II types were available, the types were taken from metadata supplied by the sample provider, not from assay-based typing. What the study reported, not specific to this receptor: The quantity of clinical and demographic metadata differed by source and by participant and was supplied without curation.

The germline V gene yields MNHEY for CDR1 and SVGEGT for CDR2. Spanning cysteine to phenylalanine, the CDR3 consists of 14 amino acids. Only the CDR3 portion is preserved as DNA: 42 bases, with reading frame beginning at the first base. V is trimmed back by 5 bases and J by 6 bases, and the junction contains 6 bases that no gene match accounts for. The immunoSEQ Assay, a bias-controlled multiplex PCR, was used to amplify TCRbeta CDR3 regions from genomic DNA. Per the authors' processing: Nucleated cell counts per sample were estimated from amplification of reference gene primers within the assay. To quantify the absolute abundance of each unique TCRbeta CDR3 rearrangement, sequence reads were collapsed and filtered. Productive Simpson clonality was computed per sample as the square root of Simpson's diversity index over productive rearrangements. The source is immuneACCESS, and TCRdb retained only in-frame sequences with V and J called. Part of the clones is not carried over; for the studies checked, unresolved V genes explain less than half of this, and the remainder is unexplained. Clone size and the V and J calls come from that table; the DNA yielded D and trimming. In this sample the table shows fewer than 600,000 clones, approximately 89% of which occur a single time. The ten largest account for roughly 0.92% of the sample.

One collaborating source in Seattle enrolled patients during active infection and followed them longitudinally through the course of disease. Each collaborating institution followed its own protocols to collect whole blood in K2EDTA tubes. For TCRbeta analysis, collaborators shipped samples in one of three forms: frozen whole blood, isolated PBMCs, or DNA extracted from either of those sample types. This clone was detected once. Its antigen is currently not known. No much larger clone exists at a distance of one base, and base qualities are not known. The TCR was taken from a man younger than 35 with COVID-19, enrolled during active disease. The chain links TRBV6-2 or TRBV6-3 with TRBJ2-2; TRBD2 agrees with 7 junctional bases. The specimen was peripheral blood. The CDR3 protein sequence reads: CASSAGLVPGELFF. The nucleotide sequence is TGTGCCAGCAGTGCCGGACTAGTTCCCGGGGAGCTGTTTTTT.